Below, one T cell receptor (beta chain) is given with its context. The sample is drawn from a study of T cell clonotyping in hematopoietic cell transplantation. Only in-frame clones appear in the TCRdb table, and some are missing; sequencing was by immunoSEQ multiplex PCR. This table holds about 15,000 clones, 90% found once. Trimming took 4 bases from V and 7 from J, leaving 14 bases between them. In germline, CDR1 is KGHSY, CDR2 FQNENV. The CDR3 is 14 residues long. Input material: peripheral blood mononuclear cells. The receptor was isolated from a man aged 45-60 years in good health. Some clones in this sample may be carry-over from other donors' samples. The chain joins TRBV16 to TRBJ2-1; D may be TRBD2 (6 bases). The CDR3 bases are TGTGCCAGCAGCCCTCGGGGGTCGAAAAATGAGCAGTTCTTC. As protein: CASSPRGSKNEQFF.